The 11 T cell receptor beta chains below were found in one sample sequenced in a study of CD8+CD57+ T cells in acquired aplastic anemia. TCR beta VDJ combinations and CDR3 sequences were profiled from genomic DNA. Each CDR3 protein gets one entry after TCRdb re-called the reads with MiXCR. Of roughly 500,000 distinct CDR3 sequences listed, around 33% are singletons. Previously, flow cytometry had revealed CD8+CD57+ cell expansion in the patients chosen for sequencing. Input material: sorted CD4+, CD8+, or CD8+CD57+ T cells (not recorded which) from PBMCs. The receptors originated from a human donor with aplastic anemia.

This clonotype was seen ten or more times. The J gene is TRBJ1-4, the V gene TRBV19; a possible D gene is TRBD1 (6 bases). This CDR3 has 15 residues. Germline V gene sequence: CDR1 LNHDA, CDR2 SQIVND (reference sequence). Trimming left V 6 bases short and J 0 bases short, with 11 bases between. CDR3 in amino acids: CASRPRGSTNEKLFF. The CDR3 region has the DNA TGTGCCAGTAGGCCTAGGGGGTCAACTAATGAAAAACTGTTTTTT.

In this sample, this clonotype turned up many times. This chain connects TRBV6-1 to TRBJ1-5; D perhaps matches TRBD1 (6 bases). CDR1 is MNHNS, CDR2 SASEGT, per germline. This CDR3 contains 15 residues. V was pared by 0 bases and J by 1 base, with 7 bases between. The CDR3 spells CASSEAGGSNQPQHF. The CDR3 nucleotides read TGTGCCAGCAGTGAAGCGGGGGGCAGCAATCAGCCCCAGCATTTT.

This chain links TRBV9 with TRBJ2-2, with TRBD2 as a possible D gene (6 bases). The ends were cut back, 3 bases at V and 2 bases at J, with 17 bases in the middle. This CDR3 has 17 residues. Germline V CDR1 and CDR2: SGDLS, YYNGEE. Written as DNA, the CDR3 is TGTGCCAGCAGCGCGGATAGCGGACGGCGCAACACCGGGGAGCTGTTTTTT. Its protein product is CASSADSGRRNTGELFF.

The chain's CDR3 is CSASALAGYEQYF. The CDR3 DNA sequence: TGCAGTGCTAGCGCGCTAGCGGGTTACGAGCAGTACTTC. V usage is TRBV20-1 and J usage is TRBJ2-7, with 8 nucleotides matching TRBD2. This CDR3 spans 13 amino acids. Germline lookup yields CDR1 DFQATT and CDR2 SNEGSKA (reference sequence). V lost 3 bases, J lost 4 bases, and 5 bases stayed unmatched.

The V call is TRBV5-5, the J call TRBJ1-2; 8 bases are a match to TRBD1. This CDR3 spans 15 amino acids. V lost 2 bases, J lost 5 bases, and 8 bases stayed unmatched. CDR1 SGHKS and CDR2 YYEKEE come from the germline V gene (reference sequence). The CDR3 region has the DNA TGTGCCAGCAGCTTCCGGGACAGGCCGGGGTATGGCTACACCTTC. Its translation: CASSFRDRPGYGYTF. The variable domain in full, completed from reference TRBV5-5 and TRBJ1-2, reads DAGVTQSPTHLIKTRGQQVTLRCSPISGHKSVSWYQQVLGQGPQFIFQYYEKEERGRGNFPDRFSARQFPNYSSELNVNALLLGDSALYLCASSFRDRPGYGYTFGSGTRLTVV.

This chain joins TRBV9 and TRBJ2-1, with TRBD2 matching over 11 bases. CDR1 and CDR2 (germline): SGDLS, YYNGEE. The V segment lost 0 bases and the J segment 2 bases; nucleotides outside the gene matches: 7. This CDR3 contains 18 residues. CDR3 DNA: TGTGCCAGCAGCGTAGAACCGGGACTAGCGGCGGCCTACAATGAGCAGTTCTTC. Translated: CASSVEPGLAAAYNEQFF.

The table lists this clonotype with a few counts. V and J are TRBV12-3 or TRBV12-4 and TRBJ1-2; possibly TRBD1 for D (5 bases). Trimming pared 5 bases from V and 2 bases from J, leaving 9 bases between. The CDR3 is 13 amino acids. The CDR3: CASSRRQNYGYTF. CDR3 coding DNA: TGTGCCAGCAGTCGTAGACAGAACTATGGCTACACCTTC.

This clonotype appeared a single time. The chain links TRBV29-1 to TRBJ2-5; 12 nucleotides line up with TRBD1. With 7 bases clipped from V and 4 bases from J, the junction kept 10 bases outside the gene matches. Looked up from germline, CDR1 is SQVTM and CDR2 is ANQGSEA. CDR3 size: 15 residues. The CDR3 protein is CSAFRDRGRGETQYF. The DNA of the CDR3 is TGCAGCGCTTTCCGGGACAGGGGGCGCGGAGAGACCCAGTACTTC.

This sequence joins TRBV18 and TRBJ1-2, with TRBD1 as a possible D gene (5 bases). V dropped 2 bases and J dropped 0 bases, with 16 bases sitting between them. This CDR3 spans 17 amino acids. Germline CDR1 and CDR2: KGHSH and LQKENI. The CDR3 coding sequence is TGTGCCAGCTCACCAGGGGGACGGACCAACCCTAACTATGGCTACACCTTC. Its protein is CASSPGGRTNPNYGYTF.

The CDR3 DNA follows: TGTGCCAGCAGTGCTCCGGGCAGGACGCTTGAGCAGTACTTC. It codes for CASSAPGRTLEQYF. This chain uses TRBV2 with TRBJ2-7, with no clear D. The V and J ends lost 4 bases and 7 bases respectively, with 17 bases between them. The CDR3 runs 14 residues. From germline, CDR1 is SNHLY and CDR2 FYNNEI.

Notes on this clonotype: Sequence at one end of the junction differs from germline and may be a read error. This chain joins TRBV7-7 and TRBJ1-5; D remains unclear. Germline CDR1 SSHAT, CDR2 FNYEAQ (reference sequence). The CDR3 runs to 16 residues. CDR3 in amino acids: CASSPRILSRNQPQHF. The CDR3 bases are TGTGCTAGCAGCCCCCGGATCTTGTCTAGGAATCAGCCCCAGCATTTT.